The 17 T cell receptor beta chains below were found in one sample sequenced in a study of shared clonotypes between healthy human individuals. Produced via immunoSEQ multiplex PCR; TCRdb's table is partial and in-frame only. This table has about 2 million clones, around 95% appearing once. Material: naive CD4+ T cells sorted from blood. Regarding subset: CD45RA+ positively selected. The receptor set was obtained from a man aged 18-30 years in good health.

The chain employs TRBV5-1 and TRBJ2-3, with D perhaps matching TRBD1 (5 bases). This CDR3 is built from 13 residues. CDR1 SGHRS and CDR2 YFSETQ come from the germline V gene. The germline V and J ends were trimmed by 4 bases and 1 base, with 7 bases remaining between them. CDR3 DNA sequence: TGCGCCAGCAGCCAGACAGGCACAGATACGCAGTATTTT. Translating it yields CASSQTGTDTQYF. Filled out from reference TRBV5-1 and TRBJ2-3, the complete variable domain reads KAGVTQTPRYLIKTRGQQVTLSCSPISGHRSVSWYQQTPGQGLQFLFEYFSETQRNKGNFPGRFSGRQFSNSRSEMNVSTLELGDSALYLCASSQTGTDTQYFGPGTRLTVL.

The genes are TRBV6-1 and TRBJ2-7; D might be TRBD2 (7 bases). Trimming cost V 0 bases and J 7 bases, with 10 bases left between them. The CDR3 covers 13 residues. The germline gives CDR1 MNHNS, CDR2 SASEGT. The CDR3 DNA is TGTGCCAGCAGTGAAGCTGGGAGGGGGGAGCAGTACTTC. This translates into CASSEAGRGEQYF.

The chain recombines TRBV6-5 with TRBJ2-3, with D hard to call. V dropped 5 bases and J dropped 7 bases, with 10 bases sitting between them. CDR3 length: 12 amino acids. The germline V gene has CDR1 MNHEY and CDR2 SVGAGI. In nucleotides, the CDR3 is TGTGCCAGCAGTCTTGACGAGTATACGCAGTATTTT. It is translated as CASSLDEYTQYF.

With respect to this clone: Within the sample, other DNA sequences also encode this same CDR3. The CDR3 DNA sequence: TGTGCCAGCAGTCGGACCTCCACAGATACGCAGTATTTT. Protein product: CASSRTSTDTQYF. V and J are TRBV6-5 and TRBJ2-3; D gene uncertain. Germline CDR1 reads MNHEY; CDR2 reads SVGAGI. The CDR3 sequence is 13 residues long. With 5 bases removed from V and 2 bases from J, the gap between germline ends came to 8 bases.

Only a few counts were recorded for this clone. The sample has other DNA sequences that encode this CDR3 too. CDR3 region: CASSILNTGELFF. CDR3 sequence (DNA): TGTGCCAGTAGTATCCTGAACACCGGGGAGCTGTTTTTT. V gene TRBV19 combines with J gene TRBJ2-2; no reliable D call. The CDR3 is made up of 13 amino acids. Germline CDR1 and CDR2: LNHDA and SQIVND (reference sequence). With 3 bases removed from V and 1 base from J, the gap between germline ends came to 3 bases.

This chain links TRBV6-1 with TRBJ2-5; TRBD2 matches at 9 bases. This CDR3 spans 17 amino acids. Looked up from germline, CDR1 is MNHNS and CDR2 is SASEGT. Unmatched junction bases numbered 10, after V lost 0 bases and J lost 5 bases. The CDR3 bases are TGTGCCAGCAGTGAAGCGCAGGGCGGGAGGGCCCTGGAGACCCAGTACTTC. This codes for CASSEAQGGRALETQYF.

The V gene is TRBV5-6, the J gene TRBJ1-2; D unclear. CDR1 and CDR2 (germline): SGHDT, YYEEEE. The CDR3 runs 12 residues. V shed 0 bases and J shed 6 bases, with 6 bases lying between them. CDR3 residues: CASSLEGHGYTF. The CDR3 DNA sequence: TGTGCCAGCAGCTTGGAGGGTCATGGCTACACCTTC.

V and J are TRBV10-3 and TRBJ2-3, with D perhaps matching TRBD2 (6 bases). V gave up 10 bases and J gave up 0 bases, with 8 bases separating them. CDR3 length: 12 residues. CDR1 is ENHRY and CDR2 is SYGVKD in the germline V gene. CDR3 amino acids: CATGTSTDTQYF. Here the CDR3 DNA reads TGTGCCACCGGGACTAGCACAGATACGCAGTATTTT.

The chain is built from TRBV5-6 and TRBJ1-1, with TRBD1 matching 7 bases. CDR1 is SGHDT, CDR2 YYEEEE, per germline. The CDR3 length is 14 residues. V was pared by 4 bases and J by 2 bases, with 5 bases of the junction left unmatched. The CDR3 reads CASSRRQGNTEAFF. CDR3 bases: TGTGCCAGCAGCCGTCGACAGGGCAACACTGAAGCTTTCTTT.

V gene TRBV10-3 combines with J gene TRBJ2-7, with D possibly being TRBD1 or TRBD2 (6 bases each). V gave up 7 bases and J gave up 0 bases, with 13 bases separating them. The length of the CDR3 is 14 residues. From germline, CDR1 is ENHRY and CDR2 SYGVKD. The CDR3 loop reads CAITSGASSYEQYF. CDR3 sequence (DNA): TGTGCCATCACATCGGGGGCGAGCTCCTACGAGCAGTACTTC.

The V call is TRBV19, the J call TRBJ2-7, with 7 bases that match TRBD1. Germline V gene sequence: CDR1 LNHDA, CDR2 SQIVND (reference sequence). The CDR3 has 13 amino acids. The V and J ends lost 5 bases and 4 bases, in that order; junction bases with no gene match: 5. This CDR3 reads CASSSGQKYEQYF. The DNA of the CDR3 is TGTGCCAGTAGTTCGGGACAGAAGTACGAGCAGTACTTC. Full variable domain (rest looked up from reference TRBV19 and TRBJ2-7): DGGITQSPKYLFRKEGQNVTLSCEQNLNHDAMYWYRQDPGQGLRLIYYSQIVNDFQKGDIAEGYSVSREKKESFPLTVTSAQKNPTAFYLCASSSGQKYEQYFGPGTRLTVT.

This clone was picked up one time. The chain uses TRBV2 and TRBJ1-4; D is uncertain. The germline V and J ends were trimmed by 5 bases and 8 bases, with 15 bases remaining between them. The CDR3 loop spans 14 amino acids. Germline CDR1 is SNHLY and CDR2 is FYNNEI. CDR3 residues: CASSIRAWREKLFF. Written as DNA, the CDR3 is TGTGCCAGCAGTATACGGGCGTGGAGGGAAAAACTGTTTTTT.

This clone was picked up many times. This chain joins TRBV28 and TRBJ2-3, with D tentatively TRBD2 (5 bases). CDR1 and CDR2 (germline): MDHEN, SYDVKM. CDR3 length: 14 residues. Trimming took off 10 bases at V and 8 bases at J, with 22 bases between the two ends. CDR3 nucleotide sequence: TGTGCCACCAGCGTAGCGCGCCTTCCCATTACGCAGTATTTT. Encoded protein: CATSVARLPITQYF.

To note about this clone: This sample includes further DNA sequences coding for the same CDR3. This rearrangement joins TRBV18 to TRBJ2-7; a possible D gene is TRBD1 (6 bases). Germline CDR1 KGHSH, CDR2 LQKENI. The CDR3 loop spans 14 amino acids. V was cut by 3 bases and J by 2 bases, with 11 bases left in between. This CDR3 is CASSPGTSTYEQYF. The CDR3 DNA sequence: TGTGCCAGCTCACCGGGGACAAGTACCTACGAGCAGTACTTC.

The chain joins TRBV5-6 to TRBJ2-1; the D is unclear. Trimming took 0 bases from V and 2 from J, leaving 9 bases between them. Germline V gene lookup returns CDR1 SGHDT and CDR2 YYEEEE. This CDR3 spans 15 amino acids. CDR3 residues: CASSLGAGAYNEQFF. DNA of the CDR3: TGTGCCAGCAGCTTGGGAGCTGGGGCCTACAATGAGCAGTTCTTC.

The V and J genes are TRBV21-1 and TRBJ2-7; the DNA was not compared with TRBD1, the D call given in the table. TRBV21-1 has pseudogene status. The CDR3 is made up of 12 amino acids. CDR3 protein: CASRGGQGEQYF. CDR3 coding DNA: TGTGCCAGCCGGGGAGGACAGGGTGAGCAGTACTTC.

The rearrangement uses TRBV7-6 and TRBJ1-1; D is unclear. The CDR3 extends over 14 amino acids. Germline lookup yields CDR1 SGHVS and CDR2 FNYEAQ. Trimming pared 5 bases from V and 5 bases from J, leaving 15 bases between. The CDR3 region is CASSTDSGGTEAFF. The DNA of the CDR3 is TGTGCCAGCAGCACCGACTCGGGTGGGACTGAAGCTTTCTTT.